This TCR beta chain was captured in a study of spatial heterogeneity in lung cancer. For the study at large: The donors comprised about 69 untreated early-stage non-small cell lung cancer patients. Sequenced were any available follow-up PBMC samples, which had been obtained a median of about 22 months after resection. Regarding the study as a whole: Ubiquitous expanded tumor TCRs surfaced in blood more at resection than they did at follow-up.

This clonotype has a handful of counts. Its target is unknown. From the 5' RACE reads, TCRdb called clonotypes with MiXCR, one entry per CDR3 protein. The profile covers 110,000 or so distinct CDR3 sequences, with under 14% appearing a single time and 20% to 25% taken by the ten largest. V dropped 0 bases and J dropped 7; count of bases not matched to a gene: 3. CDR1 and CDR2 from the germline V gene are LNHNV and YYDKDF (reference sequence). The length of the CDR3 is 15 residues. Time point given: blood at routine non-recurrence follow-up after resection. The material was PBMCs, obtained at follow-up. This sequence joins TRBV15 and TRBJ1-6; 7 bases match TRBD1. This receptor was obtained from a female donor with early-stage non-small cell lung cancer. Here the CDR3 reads CATSREGQINSPLHF. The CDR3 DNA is TGTGCCACCAGCAGAGAGGGACAGATAAATTCACCCCTCCACTTT.